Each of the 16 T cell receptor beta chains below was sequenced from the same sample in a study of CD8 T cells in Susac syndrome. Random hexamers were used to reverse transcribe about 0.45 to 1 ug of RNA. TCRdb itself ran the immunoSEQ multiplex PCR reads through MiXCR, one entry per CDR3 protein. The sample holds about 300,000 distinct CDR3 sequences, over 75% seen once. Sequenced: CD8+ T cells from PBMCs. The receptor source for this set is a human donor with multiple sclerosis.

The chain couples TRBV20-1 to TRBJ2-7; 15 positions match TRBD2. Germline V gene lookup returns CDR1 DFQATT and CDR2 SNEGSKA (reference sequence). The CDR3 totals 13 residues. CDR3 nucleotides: TGCGGAGGGACTAGCGGGAGGATCTACGAGCAGTACTTC. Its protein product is CGGTSGRIYEQYF.

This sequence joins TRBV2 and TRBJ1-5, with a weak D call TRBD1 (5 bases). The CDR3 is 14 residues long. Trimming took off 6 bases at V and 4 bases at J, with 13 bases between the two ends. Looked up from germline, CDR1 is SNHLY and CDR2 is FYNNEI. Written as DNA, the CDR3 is TGTGCCAGCAGCAGTTGGGGGGAAAATCAGCCCCAGCATTTT. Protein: CASSSWGENQPQHF. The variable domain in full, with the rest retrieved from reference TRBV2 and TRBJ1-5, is EPEVTQTPSHQVTQMGQEVILRCVPISNHLYFYWYRQILGQKVEFLVSFYNNEISEKSEIFDDQFSVERPDGSNFTLKIRSTKLEDSAMYFCASSSWGENQPQHFGDGTRLSIL.

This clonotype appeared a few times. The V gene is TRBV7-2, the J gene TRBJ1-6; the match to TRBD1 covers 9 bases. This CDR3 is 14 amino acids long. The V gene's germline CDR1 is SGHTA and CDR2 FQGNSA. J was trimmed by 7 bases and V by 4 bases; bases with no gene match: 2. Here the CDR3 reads CASSYRGPNSPLHF. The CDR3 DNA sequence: TGTGCCAGCAGCTACAGGGGGCCCAATTCACCCCTCCACTTT.

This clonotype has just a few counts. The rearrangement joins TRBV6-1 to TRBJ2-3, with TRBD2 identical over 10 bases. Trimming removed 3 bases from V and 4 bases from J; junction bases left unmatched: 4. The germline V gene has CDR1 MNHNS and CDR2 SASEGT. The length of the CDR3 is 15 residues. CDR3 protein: CASSELAGDSDTQYF. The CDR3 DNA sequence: TGTGCCAGCAGTGAGCTAGCGGGAGATTCAGATACGCAGTATTTT.

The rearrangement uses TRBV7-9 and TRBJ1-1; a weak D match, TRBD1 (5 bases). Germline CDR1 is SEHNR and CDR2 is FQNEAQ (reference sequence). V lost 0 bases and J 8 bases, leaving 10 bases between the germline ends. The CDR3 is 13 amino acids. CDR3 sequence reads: CASSLAGGIEAFF. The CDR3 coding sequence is TGTGCCAGCAGCTTAGCCGGGGGAATCGAAGCTTTCTTT.

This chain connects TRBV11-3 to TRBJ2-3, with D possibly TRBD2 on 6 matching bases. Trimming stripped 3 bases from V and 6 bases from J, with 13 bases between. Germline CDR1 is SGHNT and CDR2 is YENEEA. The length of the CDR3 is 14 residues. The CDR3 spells CASSLGGAPDTQYF. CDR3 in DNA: TGTGCCAGCAGCTTGGGGGGTGCGCCGGATACGCAGTATTTT.

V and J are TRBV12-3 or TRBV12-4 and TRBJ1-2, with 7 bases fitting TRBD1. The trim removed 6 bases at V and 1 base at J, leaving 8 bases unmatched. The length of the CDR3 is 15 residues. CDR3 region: CASRPGDSDNYGYTF. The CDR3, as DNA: TGTGCCAGCAGACCTGGGGACAGCGATAACTATGGCTACACCTTC.

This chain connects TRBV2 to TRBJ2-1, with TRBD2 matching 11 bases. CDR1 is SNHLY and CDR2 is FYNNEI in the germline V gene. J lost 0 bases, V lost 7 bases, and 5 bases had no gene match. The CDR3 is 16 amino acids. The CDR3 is CASIIAGGPSYNEQFF. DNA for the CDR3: TGTGCCAGCATCATAGCGGGGGGGCCCTCCTACAATGAGCAGTTCTTC. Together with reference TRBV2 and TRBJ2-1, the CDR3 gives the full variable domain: EPEVTQTPSHQVTQMGQEVILRCVPISNHLYFYWYRQILGQKVEFLVSFYNNEISEKSEIFDDQFSVERPDGSNFTLKIRSTKLEDSAMYFCASIIAGGPSYNEQFFGPGTRLTVL.

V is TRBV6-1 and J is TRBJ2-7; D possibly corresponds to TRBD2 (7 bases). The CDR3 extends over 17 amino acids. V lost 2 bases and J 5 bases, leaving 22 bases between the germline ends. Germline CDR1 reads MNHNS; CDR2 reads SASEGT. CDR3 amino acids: CASSEFGGTRGADEQYF. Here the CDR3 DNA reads TGTGCCAGCAGTGAATTTGGGGGGACCCGGGGGGCTGACGAGCAGTACTTC.

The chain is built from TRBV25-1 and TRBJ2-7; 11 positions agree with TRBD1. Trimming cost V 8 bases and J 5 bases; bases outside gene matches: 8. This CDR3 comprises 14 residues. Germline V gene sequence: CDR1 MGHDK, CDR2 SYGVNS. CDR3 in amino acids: CASGAWTGGDEQYF. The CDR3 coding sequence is TGTGCCAGCGGCGCATGGACAGGGGGCGACGAGCAGTACTTC.

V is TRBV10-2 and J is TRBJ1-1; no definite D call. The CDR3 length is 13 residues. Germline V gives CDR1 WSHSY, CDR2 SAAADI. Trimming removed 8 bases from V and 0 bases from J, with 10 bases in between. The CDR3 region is CASLGRVNTEAFF. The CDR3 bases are TGCGCCAGCCTCGGACGGGTGAACACTGAAGCTTTCTTT.

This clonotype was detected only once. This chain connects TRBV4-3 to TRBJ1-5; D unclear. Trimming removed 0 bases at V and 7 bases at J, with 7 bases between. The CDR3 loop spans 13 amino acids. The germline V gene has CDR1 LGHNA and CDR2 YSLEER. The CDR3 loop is CASSQDPGQPQHF. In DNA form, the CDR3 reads TGCGCCAGCAGCCAAGATCCTGGGCAGCCCCAGCATTTT.

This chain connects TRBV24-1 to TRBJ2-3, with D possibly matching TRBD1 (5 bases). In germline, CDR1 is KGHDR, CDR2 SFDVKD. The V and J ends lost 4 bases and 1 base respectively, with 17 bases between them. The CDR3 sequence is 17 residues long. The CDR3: CATSEFEVGRGTDTQYF. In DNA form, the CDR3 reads TGTGCCACCAGTGAGTTCGAAGTCGGCAGGGGCACAGATACGCAGTATTTT.

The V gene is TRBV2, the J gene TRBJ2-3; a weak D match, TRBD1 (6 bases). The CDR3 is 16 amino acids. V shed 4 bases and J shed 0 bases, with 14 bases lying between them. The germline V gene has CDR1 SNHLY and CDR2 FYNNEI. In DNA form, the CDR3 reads TGTGCCAGCAGTGCCAAGGCAGGGGAAAGCACAGATACGCAGTATTTT. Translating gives CASSAKAGESTDTQYF.

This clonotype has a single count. Here the CDR3 DNA reads TGTGCCAGCACCGCGGCCAGGGGAAGCAATCAGCCCCAGCATTTT. This codes for CASTAARGSNQPQHF. The V gene is TRBV28, the J gene TRBJ1-5, with D possibly matching TRBD1 (6 bases). Deletions cut 7 bases from V and 1 base from J, with 14 bases between. Germline CDR1 MDHEN, CDR2 SYDVKM. The CDR3 has 15 residues.

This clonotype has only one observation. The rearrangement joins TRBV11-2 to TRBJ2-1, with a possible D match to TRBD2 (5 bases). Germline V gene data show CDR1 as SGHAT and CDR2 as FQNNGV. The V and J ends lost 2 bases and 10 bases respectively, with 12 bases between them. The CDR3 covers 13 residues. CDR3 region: CASSLSGASEQFF. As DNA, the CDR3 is TGTGCCAGCAGCTTAAGCGGCGCCTCGGAGCAGTTCTTC.